The sequence of this TCR beta chain was determined in a study of blood T cell repertoires in COVID-19. Across the whole study: T cells, B-cell-depleted T cells, or PBMCs supplied cDNA or gDNA.

CDR1 is MNHNS and CDR2 is SASEGT in the germline V gene. V lost 4 bases to trimming and J lost 4 bases; unmatched junction nucleotides: 10. This CDR3 is 16 amino acids long. Here immunoSEQ multiplex PCR was the method, and the copy in TCRdb shows in-frame clones only, minus some. Among approximately 300,000 clones, 85% were seen once, and the ten largest hold approximately 4.1%. This clonotype was obtained from a woman in her forties or fifties with active or convalescent COVID-19. The sequenced sample was peripheral blood. V gene TRBV6-1 combines with J gene TRBJ2-1; 7 positions agree with TRBD1. The CDR3 bases are TGTGCCAGCAGTGGGCACCGGGACAGAAAATACAATGAGCAGTTCTTC. The encoded protein is CASSGHRDRKYNEQFF.